The 15 T cell receptor beta chains below all came from one sample that was sequenced in a study of siplizumab effects on memory and regulatory T cells. Some clones are missing from TCRdb's copy, which holds only in-frame ones; the method was immunoSEQ multiplex PCR. The data contain 90,000 to 110,000 clones, roughly nine tenths of them singletons. Sequencing was performed on Tregs sorted from blood. Receptors originate from a human donor in good health.

This chain joins TRBV7-9 and TRBJ2-7; TRBD1 aligns across 7 bases. CDR1 is SEHNR, CDR2 FQNEAQ, per germline (reference sequence). The CDR3 contains 15 residues. The V segment lost 3 bases and the J segment 0 bases; nucleotides outside the gene matches: 5. CDR3 DNA sequence: TGTGCCAGCAGCTTCCAGGACAGGAGCTCCTACGAGCAGTACTTC. Its protein product is CASSFQDRSSYEQYF.

The V and J genes are TRBV7-2 and TRBJ2-5, with 13 bases lining up with TRBD2. The CDR3 extends over 18 amino acids. Germline CDR1 and CDR2: SGHTA and FQGNSA. Trimming cost V 1 base and J 4 bases; bases outside gene matches: 9. This CDR3 reads CASSLGTSGSRGRETQYF. The CDR3 coding sequence is TGTGCCAGCAGCTTAGGGACTAGCGGGAGTAGGGGACGAGAGACCCAGTACTTC.

The chain links TRBV10-3 to TRBJ1-5; TRBD1 aligns across 8 bases. This CDR3 has 14 amino acids. Germline loops: CDR1 ENHRY, CDR2 SYGVKD. J was trimmed by 7 bases and V by 6 bases; bases with no gene match: 8. In DNA, the CDR3 is TGTGCCATCAGCGCAGACAGGGGTGGGCAGCCCCAGCATTTT. It encodes CAISADRGGQPQHF.

J is TRBJ2-7 and V is TRBV9; 9 bases align to TRBD2. Germline V CDR1 and CDR2: SGDLS, YYNGEE. J was trimmed by 7 bases and V by 2 bases; bases with no gene match: 7. The CDR3 runs to 14 residues. The CDR3 coding sequence is TGTGCCAGCAGCGTTGCCGGGACTAGCTCTGAGCAGTACTTC. Translating gives CASSVAGTSSEQYF.

This clone has just one count. The chain uses TRBV4-1 and TRBJ1-4; the match to TRBD1 covers 7 bases. The CDR3 loop spans 14 amino acids. CDR1 and CDR2 from the germline V gene are MGHRA and YSYEKL. The V segment lost 4 bases and the J segment 8 bases; nucleotides outside the gene matches: 7. The CDR3 loop reads CASSRQGFFEKLFF. CDR3 DNA: TGCGCCAGCAGCCGACAGGGTTTTTTCGAAAAACTGTTTTTT.

About this clone: Other DNA sequences in this specimen translate into the identical CDR3. This chain links TRBV15 with TRBJ2-7, with 8 positions matching TRBD1. Trimming took 1 base from V and 6 from J; bases not matched to a gene: 8. The germline V gene encodes CDR1 LNHNV and CDR2 YYDKDF (reference sequence). The CDR3 is 15 residues long. Here the CDR3 DNA reads TGTGCCACCAGCAGAGTATTCGGACAGGGAGGCGAGCAGTACTTC. This gives the protein CATSRVFGQGGEQYF.

The chain combines TRBV19 with TRBJ1-1; perhaps TRBD1 as D (6 bases). V lost 4 bases to trimming and J lost 8 bases, with 20 bases between them. CDR3 size: 15 residues. Germline CDR1 and CDR2: LNHDA and SQIVND (reference sequence). The CDR3 DNA follows: TGTGCCAGTAGTAAACGGAGGGGGGGCGCCTGGGAAGCTTTCTTT. Residues: CASSKRRGGAWEAFF. Full variable domain (missing parts from reference TRBV19 and TRBJ1-1): DGGITQSPKYLFRKEGQNVTLSCEQNLNHDAMYWYRQDPGQGLRLIYYSQIVNDFQKGDIAEGYSVSREKKESFPLTVTSAQKNPTAFYLCASSKRRGGAWEAFFGQGTRLTVV.

The genes are TRBV4-1 and TRBJ2-5; 8 nucleotides match TRBD2. The junction had 17 bases not matched to a gene; V was cut back by 5 bases and J by 6 bases. The germline V gene encodes CDR1 MGHRA and CDR2 YSYEKL. This CDR3 has 17 amino acids. The CDR3 bases are TGCGCCAGCAGCGACCGCTTTCCCGGGGGGGCCTCGAAGACCCAGTACTTC. This sequence encodes CASSDRFPGGASKTQYF.

This clone came up a few times. The CDR3 DNA reads TGTGCCAGCAGGACAACAGGGACTCCTTATGGCTACACCTTC. It codes for CASRTTGTPYGYTF. The rearrangement uses TRBV27 and TRBJ1-2; D is possibly TRBD1 (6 bases). This CDR3 is 14 amino acids long. Trimming removed 6 bases from V and 5 bases from J, with 16 bases in between. Looked up from germline, CDR1 is MNHEY and CDR2 is SMNVEV (reference sequence).

V and J are TRBV6-6 and TRBJ2-7, with 9 bases identical to TRBD2. CDR3 length: 15 residues. The germline V gene has CDR1 MNHNY and CDR2 SVGAGI (reference sequence). V trimming: 4 bases; J trimming: 4 bases; junction bases outside the gene matches: 8. CDR3 in amino acids: CASSFPSGVGYEQYF. DNA of the CDR3: TGTGCCAGCAGTTTCCCTAGCGGGGTGGGATACGAGCAGTACTTC.

The rearrangement links TRBV27 to TRBJ1-2; TRBD1 aligns across 9 bases. This CDR3 comprises 17 residues. The trim removed 5 bases at V and 8 bases at J, leaving 18 bases unmatched. Germline lookup yields CDR1 MNHEY and CDR2 SMNVEV (reference sequence). The CDR3 coding sequence is TGTGCCAGCAGTCCCCTGGGACAGGGCCCCCTAACTACCGGCTACACCTTC. This encodes CASSPLGQGPLTTGYTF.

In this sample, this clone turned up a few times. The chain's CDR3 is CASSRTSGRVADTQYF. The CDR3 coding sequence is TGTGCCAGCAGTAGGACTAGCGGGAGGGTTGCAGATACGCAGTATTTT. The V gene is TRBV27, the J gene TRBJ2-3; 15 positions agree with TRBD2. This CDR3 spans 16 amino acids. Trimming took 5 bases from V and 4 from J; bases not matched to a gene: 4. Germline assignment: CDR1 MNHEY and CDR2 SMNVEV (reference sequence).

The CDR3 is CAISLGQRSAGEEKLFF. The CDR3 region has the DNA TGTGCCATCAGTCTTGGACAGAGGAGCGCGGGTGAGGAAAAACTGTTTTTT. The V gene is TRBV10-3, the J gene TRBJ1-4; D is perhaps TRBD1 (6 bases). The CDR3 totals 17 residues. V was pared by 5 bases and J by 8 bases, with 24 bases between. In germline, CDR1 is ENHRY, CDR2 SYGVKD.

The rearrangement joins TRBV19 to TRBJ2-3; TRBD1 matches at 10 bases. The CDR3 consists of 14 residues. The junction had 3 bases not matched to a gene; V was cut back by 6 bases and J by 3 bases. The germline V gene encodes CDR1 LNHDA and CDR2 SQIVND (reference sequence). The CDR3, as DNA: TGTGCCAGTAGACGGGACAGGGGAACAGATACGCAGTATTTT. Its translation is CASRRDRGTDTQYF.

In its sample, this clone was seen once. The CDR3: CASSVTGPETQYF. CDR3 DNA sequence: TGTGCCAGCAGTGTGACAGGTCCGGAGACCCAGTACTTC. This sequence joins TRBV7-2 and TRBJ2-5, with D maybe TRBD1 (6 bases). The germline V gene has CDR1 SGHTA and CDR2 FQGNSA. CDR3 length equals 13 residues. The ends were cut back, 6 bases at V and 5 bases at J, with 13 bases in the middle.